Sequencing of this T cell receptor beta chain was carried out in a study of T cell repertoires in cytomegalovirus infection. Overall study results and limits: Carriers of CMV plus the relevant HLA were identified by cumulative public TCR beta family frequency.

TCRdb ran MiXCR on the reads and lists one entry per CDR3 protein. The sample has more than 650,000 distinct CDR3 sequences; 35% to 45% are singletons. This clonotype was seen more than once but under ten times. Its target is unknown. Source material: PBMCs. The sequence derives from a human donor in good health (CMV status not recorded). Some clones in this sample may be carry-over from other donors' samples.

Here the CDR3 reads CASSAGQGFNNEQFF. In DNA form, the CDR3 reads TGTGCCAGCTCAGCAGGGCAGGGGTTCAACAATGAGCAGTTCTTC. The J gene is TRBJ2-1, the V gene TRBV18, with D possibly TRBD1 on 6 matching bases. The CDR3 covers 15 residues. The germline V gene encodes CDR1 KGHSH and CDR2 LQKENI. V lost 5 bases and J lost 5, with 16 bases in between.